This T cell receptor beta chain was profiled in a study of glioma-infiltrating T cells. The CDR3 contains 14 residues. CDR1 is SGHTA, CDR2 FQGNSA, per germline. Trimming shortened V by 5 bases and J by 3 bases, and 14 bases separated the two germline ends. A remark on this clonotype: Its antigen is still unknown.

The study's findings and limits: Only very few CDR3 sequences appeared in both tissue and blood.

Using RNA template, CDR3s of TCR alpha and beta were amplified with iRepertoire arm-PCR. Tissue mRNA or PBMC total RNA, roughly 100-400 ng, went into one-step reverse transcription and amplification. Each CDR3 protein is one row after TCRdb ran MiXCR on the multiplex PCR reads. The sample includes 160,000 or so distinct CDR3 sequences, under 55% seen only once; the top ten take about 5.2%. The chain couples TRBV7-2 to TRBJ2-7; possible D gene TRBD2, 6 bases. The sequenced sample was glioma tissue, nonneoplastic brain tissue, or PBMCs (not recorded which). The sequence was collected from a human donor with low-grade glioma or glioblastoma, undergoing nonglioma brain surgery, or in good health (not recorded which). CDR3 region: CASSRDWGDYEQYF. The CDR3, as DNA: TGTGCCAGCAGCCGAGACTGGGGGGACTACGAGCAGTACTTC.